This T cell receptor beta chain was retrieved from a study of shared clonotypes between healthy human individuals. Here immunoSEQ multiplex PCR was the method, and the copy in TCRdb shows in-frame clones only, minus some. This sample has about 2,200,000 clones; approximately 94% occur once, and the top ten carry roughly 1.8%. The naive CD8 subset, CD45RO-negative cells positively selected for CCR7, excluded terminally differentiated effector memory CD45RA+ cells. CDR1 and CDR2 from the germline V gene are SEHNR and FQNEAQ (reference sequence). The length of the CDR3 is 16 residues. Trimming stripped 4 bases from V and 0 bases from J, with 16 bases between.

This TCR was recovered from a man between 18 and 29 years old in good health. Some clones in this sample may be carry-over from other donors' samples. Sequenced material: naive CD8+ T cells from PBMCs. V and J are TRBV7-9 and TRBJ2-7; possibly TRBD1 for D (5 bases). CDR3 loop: CASSSIDSTSSYEQYF. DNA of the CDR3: TGTGCCAGCAGCTCTATAGACAGCACGAGCTCCTACGAGCAGTACTTC.